A single sample gave rise to the 9 T cell receptor beta chains below, sequenced in a study of control samples from healthy donors and cancer patients. TCRdb keeps only in-frame clones here, not all; method: immunoSEQ multiplex PCR. The sample holds about 100,000 clones, roughly 84% seen once. The material sequenced was blood. The origin of the receptors is a woman in her forties or fifties in good health.

This sequence joins TRBV9 and TRBJ2-3, with 9 positions matching TRBD2. Germline values: CDR1 SGDLS, CDR2 YYNGEE. This CDR3 is built from 18 residues. V lost 0 bases to trimming and J lost 7 bases; unmatched junction nucleotides: 15. The CDR3 region is CASSVDENPAGGLYTQYF. CDR3 DNA: TGTGCCAGCAGCGTAGACGAGAACCCGGCGGGGGGGCTTTATACGCAGTATTTT.

The chain joins TRBV10-1 to TRBJ2-1; 10 bases are shared with TRBD1. The V and J ends lost 1 base and 5 bases, in that order; junction bases with no gene match: 2. Germline CDR1 is WNHNN and CDR2 is SYGVQD (reference sequence). This CDR3 is built from 15 residues. CDR3 DNA sequence: TGCGCCAGCAGTGAGTTGGGACAGGGGAACAATGAGCAGTTCTTC. This translates into CASSELGQGNNEQFF.

The chain is built from TRBV12-3 or TRBV12-4 and TRBJ2-7, with D unclear. This CDR3 region has 13 residues. V gave up 6 bases and J gave up 2 bases, with 11 bases separating them. Written as DNA, the CDR3 is TGTGCCAGCAGCCGAAAGAGGACCTACGAGCAGTACTTC. As protein: CASSRKRTYEQYF.

This chain connects TRBV5-4 to TRBJ2-3; TRBD1 might be the D (6 bases). Looked up from germline, CDR1 is SGHNT and CDR2 is YYREEE (reference sequence). Trimming removed 0 bases from V and 1 base from J, with 9 bases in between. The CDR3 consists of 15 residues. CDR3 sequence: CASSLEGVGTDTQYF. CDR3 bases: TGTGCCAGCAGCTTGGAGGGGGTCGGCACAGATACGCAGTATTTT.

This chain joins TRBV19 and TRBJ1-1, with D unresolved. Germline assignment: CDR1 LNHDA and CDR2 SQIVND (reference sequence). V dropped 3 bases and J dropped 7 bases, with 12 bases sitting between them. The CDR3 is 13 amino acids. CDR3 in DNA: TGTGCCAGTAGTATCGGCGGGCTACTTGAAGCTTTCTTT. This encodes CASSIGGLLEAFF.

The rearrangement links TRBV7-9 to TRBJ2-4; no reliable D call. In germline, CDR1 is SEHNR, CDR2 FQNEAQ (reference sequence). Trimming stripped 1 base from V and 0 bases from J, with 1 base between. The CDR3 sequence is 13 residues long. The CDR3 DNA reads as TGTGCCAGCAGCTTAGGAGCCAAAAACATTCAGTACTTC. It specifies CASSLGAKNIQYF.

Regarding this clone: The CDR3 carries no conserved terminal phenylalanine or tryptophan, so it likely arises from a read error. It is unclear where the CDR3 begins or ends on the DNA, so no DNA is shown, and the CDR3 is as TCRdb lists it. This chain links TRBV5-1 with TRBJ2-7; TRBD2 was called by the table and not checked on the DNA. Both ends counted, the CDR3 spans 11 residues. CDR1 SGHRS and CDR2 YFSETQ come from the germline V gene. The CDR3 here is CASSLADLIEN.

This clone was recorded once. This CDR3 reads CASSQDPRTGGASGANVLTF. The CDR3 coding sequence is TGTGCCAGCAGCCAAGATCCCAGGACAGGGGGCGCCTCTGGGGCCAACGTCCTGACTTTC. The chain employs TRBV3-1 (or the pseudogene TRBV3-2) and TRBJ2-6; 11 bases align to TRBD1. The CDR3 spans 20 residues. V was clipped by 0 bases and J by 0 bases; unmatched bases: 7. Germline values: CDR1 LGHDT, CDR2 YNNKEL (reference sequence).

Comments on this clone: The same CDR3 is also encoded by other DNA sequences in this sample. The chain couples TRBV6-5 to TRBJ1-1; 7 nucleotides match TRBD1. Trimming removed 5 bases from V and 1 base from J; junction bases left unmatched: 1. The CDR3 is 13 residues long. In germline, CDR1 is MNHEY, CDR2 SVGAGI. This CDR3 reads CASSRQGNTEAFF. The CDR3 bases are TGTGCCAGCAGTCGACAGGGGAACACTGAAGCTTTCTTT.